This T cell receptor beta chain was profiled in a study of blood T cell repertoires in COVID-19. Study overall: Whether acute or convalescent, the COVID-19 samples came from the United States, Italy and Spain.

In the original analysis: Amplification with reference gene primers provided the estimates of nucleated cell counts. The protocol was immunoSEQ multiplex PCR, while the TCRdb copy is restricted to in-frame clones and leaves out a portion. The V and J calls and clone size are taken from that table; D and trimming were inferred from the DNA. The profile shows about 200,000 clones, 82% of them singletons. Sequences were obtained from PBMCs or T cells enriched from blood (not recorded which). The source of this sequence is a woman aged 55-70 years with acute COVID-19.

The CDR3 sequence is CASTLDRVVSEQYF. The CDR3 DNA follows: TGTGCCAGCACTCTGGACAGGGTGGTCAGCGAGCAGTACTTC. This rearrangement joins TRBV6-6 to TRBJ2-7; the match to TRBD1 covers 8 bases. CDR3 length: 14 residues. The germline V gene has CDR1 MNHNY and CDR2 SVGAGI (reference sequence). Unmatched junction bases numbered 11, after V lost 7 bases and J lost 6 bases.